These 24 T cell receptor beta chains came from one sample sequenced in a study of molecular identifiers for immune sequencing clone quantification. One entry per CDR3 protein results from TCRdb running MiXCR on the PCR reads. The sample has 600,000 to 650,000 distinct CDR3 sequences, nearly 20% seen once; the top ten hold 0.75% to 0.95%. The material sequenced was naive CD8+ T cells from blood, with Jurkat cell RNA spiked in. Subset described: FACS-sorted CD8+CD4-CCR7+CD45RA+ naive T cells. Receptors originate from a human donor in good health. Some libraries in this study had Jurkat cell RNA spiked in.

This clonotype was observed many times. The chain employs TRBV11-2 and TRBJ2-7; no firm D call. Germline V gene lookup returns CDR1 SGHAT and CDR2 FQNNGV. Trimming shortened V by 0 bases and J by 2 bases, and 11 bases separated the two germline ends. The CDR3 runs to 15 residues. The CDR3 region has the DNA TGTGCCAGCAGCTTAGACTCCGCCCCAGCCTACGAGCAGTACTTC. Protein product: CASSLDSAPAYEQYF.

CDR3 loop: CASSQEDTGGYGYTF. In nucleotides, the CDR3 is TGTGCCAGCAGCCAAGAGGATACAGGGGGCTATGGCTACACCTTC. J is TRBJ1-2 and V is TRBV4-2; 8 nucleotides align to TRBD1. The CDR3 spans 15 residues. Per the germline V gene, CDR1 is LGHNA and CDR2 is YNFKEQ. V lost 0 bases to trimming and J lost 4 bases; unmatched junction nucleotides: 4.

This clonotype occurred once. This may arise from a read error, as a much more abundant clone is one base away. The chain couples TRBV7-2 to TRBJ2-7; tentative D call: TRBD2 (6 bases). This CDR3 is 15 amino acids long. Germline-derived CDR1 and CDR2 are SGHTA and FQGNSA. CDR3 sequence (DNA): TGTGCCCGCAGCTTAGTCGGAGTAGCGGAGAACGAGCAGTACTTC. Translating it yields CARSLVGVAENEQYF.

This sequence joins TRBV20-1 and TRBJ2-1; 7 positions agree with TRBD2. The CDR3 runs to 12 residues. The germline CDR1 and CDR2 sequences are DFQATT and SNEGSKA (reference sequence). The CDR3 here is CSLLWGGDEQFF. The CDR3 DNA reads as TGCAGCCTACTCTGGGGGGGTGATGAGCAGTTCTTC.

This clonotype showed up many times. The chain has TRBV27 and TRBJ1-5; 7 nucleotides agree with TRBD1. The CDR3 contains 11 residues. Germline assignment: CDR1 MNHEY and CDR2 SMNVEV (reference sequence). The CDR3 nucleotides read TGTGCTACAGGGGCCCATCAGCCCCAGCATTTT. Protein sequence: CATGAHQPQHF.

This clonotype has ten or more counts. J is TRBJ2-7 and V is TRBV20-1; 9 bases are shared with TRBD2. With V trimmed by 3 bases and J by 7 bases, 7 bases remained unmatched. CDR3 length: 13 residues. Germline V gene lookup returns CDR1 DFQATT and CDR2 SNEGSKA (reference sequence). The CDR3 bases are TGCAGTGCTAGGTCGGGACTAGCTGCAGAGCAGTACTTC. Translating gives CSARSGLAAEQYF.

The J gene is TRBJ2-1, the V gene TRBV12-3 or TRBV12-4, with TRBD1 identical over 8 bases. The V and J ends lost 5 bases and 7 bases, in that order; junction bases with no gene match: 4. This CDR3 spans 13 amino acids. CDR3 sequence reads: CASSPQGANEQFF. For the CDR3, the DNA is TGTGCCAGCAGTCCCCAGGGGGCTAATGAGCAGTTCTTC.

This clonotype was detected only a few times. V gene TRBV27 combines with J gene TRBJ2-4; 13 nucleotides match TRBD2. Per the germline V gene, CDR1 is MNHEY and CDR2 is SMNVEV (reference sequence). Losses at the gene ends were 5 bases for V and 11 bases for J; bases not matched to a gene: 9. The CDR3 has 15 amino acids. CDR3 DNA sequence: TGTGCCAGCAGTGTCGGGACTAGCGGGGAGGACGTTCAGTACTTC. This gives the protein CASSVGTSGEDVQYF.

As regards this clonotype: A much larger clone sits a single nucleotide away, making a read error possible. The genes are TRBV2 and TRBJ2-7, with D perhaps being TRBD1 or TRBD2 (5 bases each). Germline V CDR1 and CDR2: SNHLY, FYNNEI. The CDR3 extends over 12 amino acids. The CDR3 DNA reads TGTGCCACCACGGGACCGGGGTACGAGCAGTGCTTC. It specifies CATTGPGYEQCF.

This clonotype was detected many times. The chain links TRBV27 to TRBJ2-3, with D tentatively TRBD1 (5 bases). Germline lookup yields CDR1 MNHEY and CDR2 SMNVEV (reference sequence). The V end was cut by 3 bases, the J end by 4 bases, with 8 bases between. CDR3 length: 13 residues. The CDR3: CASSFRGPDTQYF. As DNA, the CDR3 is TGTGCCAGCAGTTTTAGGGGTCCAGATACGCAGTATTTT.

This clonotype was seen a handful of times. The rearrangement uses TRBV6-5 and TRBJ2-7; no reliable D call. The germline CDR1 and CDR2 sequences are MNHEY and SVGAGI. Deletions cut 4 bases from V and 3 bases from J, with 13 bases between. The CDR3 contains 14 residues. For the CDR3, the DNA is TGTGCCAGCAGTTCTACCTTGGCCCTCTACGAGCAGTACTTC. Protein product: CASSSTLALYEQYF.

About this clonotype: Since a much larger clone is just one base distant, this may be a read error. CDR3 DNA sequence: TGTGCCAGCAGTTTATCGATCAGTCGGCCCCAGCATTTT. It translates to CASSLSISRPQHF. The genes are TRBV27 and TRBJ1-5; D unclear. CDR3 size: 13 residues. V was pared by 0 bases and J by 9 bases, with 9 bases between. CDR1 and CDR2 (germline): MNHEY, SMNVEV (reference sequence).

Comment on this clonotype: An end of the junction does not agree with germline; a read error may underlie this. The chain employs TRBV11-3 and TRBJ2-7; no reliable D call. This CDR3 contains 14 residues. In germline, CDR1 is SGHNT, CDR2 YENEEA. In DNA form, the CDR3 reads TGTACCAGCAGCTCTCCCTTAGTCCCCTACGAGCAGTACTTC. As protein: CTSSSPLVPYEQYF.

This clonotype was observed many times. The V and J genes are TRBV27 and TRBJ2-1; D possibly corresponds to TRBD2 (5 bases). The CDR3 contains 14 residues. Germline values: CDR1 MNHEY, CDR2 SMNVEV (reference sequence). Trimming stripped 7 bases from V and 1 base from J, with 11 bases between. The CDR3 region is CASKTSGSYNEQFF. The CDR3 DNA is TGTGCCAGCAAAACCAGCGGTTCCTACAATGAGCAGTTCTTC.

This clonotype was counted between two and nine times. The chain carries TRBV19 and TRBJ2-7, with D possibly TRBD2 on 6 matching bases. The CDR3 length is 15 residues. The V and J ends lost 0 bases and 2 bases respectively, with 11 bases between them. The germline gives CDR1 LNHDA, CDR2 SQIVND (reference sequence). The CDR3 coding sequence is TGTGCCAGTAGTATAGAGGCGGGACTGGCCTACGAGCAGTACTTC. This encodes CASSIEAGLAYEQYF.

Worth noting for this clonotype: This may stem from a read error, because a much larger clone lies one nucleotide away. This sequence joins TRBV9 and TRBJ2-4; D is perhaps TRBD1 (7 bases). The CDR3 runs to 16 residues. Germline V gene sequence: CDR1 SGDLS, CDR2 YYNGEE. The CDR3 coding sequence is TGTGCCAGCAGCTCGGGGGACAGCTTAGCCAGAAACATTCAGTACTTC. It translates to CASSSGDSLARNIQYF.

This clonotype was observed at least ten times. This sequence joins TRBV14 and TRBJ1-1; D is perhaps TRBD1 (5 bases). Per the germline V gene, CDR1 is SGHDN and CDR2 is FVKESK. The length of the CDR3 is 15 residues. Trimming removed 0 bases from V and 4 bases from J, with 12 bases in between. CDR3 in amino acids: CASSQEGVVVTEAFF. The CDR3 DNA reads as TGTGCCAGCAGCCAAGAGGGGGTTGTGGTCACTGAAGCTTTCTTT.

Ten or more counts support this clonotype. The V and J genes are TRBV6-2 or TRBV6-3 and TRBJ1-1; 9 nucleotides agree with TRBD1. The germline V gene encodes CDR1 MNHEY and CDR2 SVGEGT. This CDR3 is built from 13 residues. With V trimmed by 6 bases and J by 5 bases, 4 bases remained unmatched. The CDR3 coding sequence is TGTGCCAGCAGGGGACAGGGATTAACTGAAGCTTTCTTT. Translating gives CASRGQGLTEAFF.

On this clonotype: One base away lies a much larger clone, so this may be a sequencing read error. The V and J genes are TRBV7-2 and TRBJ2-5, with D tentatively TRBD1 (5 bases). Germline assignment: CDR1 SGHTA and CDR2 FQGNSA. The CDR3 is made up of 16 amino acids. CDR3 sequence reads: CASGLEFVRVGETQYF. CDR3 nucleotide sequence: TGTGCCAGCGGCTTAGAATTCGTCAGGGTTGGAGAGACCCAGTACTTC.

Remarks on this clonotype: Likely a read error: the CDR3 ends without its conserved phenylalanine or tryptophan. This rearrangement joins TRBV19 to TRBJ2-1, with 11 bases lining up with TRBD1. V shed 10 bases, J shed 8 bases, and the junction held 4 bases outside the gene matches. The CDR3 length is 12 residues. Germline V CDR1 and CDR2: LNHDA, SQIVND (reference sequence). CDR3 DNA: TGTGCCACAGGGACAGGGGGTTATGAGCAGTTCCTC. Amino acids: CATGTGGYEQFL.

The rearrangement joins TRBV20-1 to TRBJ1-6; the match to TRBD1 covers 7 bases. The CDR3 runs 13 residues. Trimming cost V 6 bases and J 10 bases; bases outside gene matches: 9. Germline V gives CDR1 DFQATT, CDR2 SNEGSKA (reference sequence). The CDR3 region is CSAIEGAGSPLHF. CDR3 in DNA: TGCAGTGCCATAGAGGGGGCAGGGTCACCCCTCCACTTT.

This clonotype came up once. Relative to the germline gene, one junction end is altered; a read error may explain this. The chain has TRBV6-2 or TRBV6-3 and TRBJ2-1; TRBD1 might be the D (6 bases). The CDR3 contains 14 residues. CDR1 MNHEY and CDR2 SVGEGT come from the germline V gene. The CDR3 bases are TGTGCCAGCGAATATAACAGGGTGTACAGTGAGCAGTTCTTC. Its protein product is CASEYNRVYSEQFF.

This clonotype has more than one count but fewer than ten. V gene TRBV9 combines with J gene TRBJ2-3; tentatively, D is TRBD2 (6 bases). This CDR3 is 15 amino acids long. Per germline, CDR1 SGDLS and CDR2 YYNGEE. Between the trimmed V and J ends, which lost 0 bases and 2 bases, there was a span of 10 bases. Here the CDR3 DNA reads TGTGCCAGCAGCGTAGGGACTACCCTCACAGATACGCAGTATTTT. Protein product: CASSVGTTLTDTQYF.

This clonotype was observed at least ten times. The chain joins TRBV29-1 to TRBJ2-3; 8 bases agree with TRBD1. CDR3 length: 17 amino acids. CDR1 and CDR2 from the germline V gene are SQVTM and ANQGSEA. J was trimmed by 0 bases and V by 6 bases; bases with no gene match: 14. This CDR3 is CSVPTQGAAASTDTQYF. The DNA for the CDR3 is TGCAGCGTACCCACTCAGGGGGCTGCGGCTAGCACAGATACGCAGTATTTT.